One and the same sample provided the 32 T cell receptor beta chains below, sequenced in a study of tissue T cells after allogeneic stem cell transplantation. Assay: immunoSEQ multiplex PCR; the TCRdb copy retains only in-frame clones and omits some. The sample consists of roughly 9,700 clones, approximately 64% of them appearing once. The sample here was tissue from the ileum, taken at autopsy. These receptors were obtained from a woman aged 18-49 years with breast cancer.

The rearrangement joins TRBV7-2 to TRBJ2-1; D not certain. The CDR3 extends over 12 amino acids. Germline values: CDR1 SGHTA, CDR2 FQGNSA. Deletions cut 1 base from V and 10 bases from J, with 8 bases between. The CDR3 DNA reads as TGTGCCAGCAGCTTAGGGGTCGGCGAGCAGTTCTTC. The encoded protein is CASSLGVGEQFF.

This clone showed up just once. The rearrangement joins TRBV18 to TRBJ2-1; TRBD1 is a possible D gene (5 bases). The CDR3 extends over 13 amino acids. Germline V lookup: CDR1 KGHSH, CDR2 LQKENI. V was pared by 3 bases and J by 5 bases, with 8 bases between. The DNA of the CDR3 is TGTGCCAGCTCACCTCTACAGGACAATGAGCAGTTCTTC. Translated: CASSPLQDNEQFF.

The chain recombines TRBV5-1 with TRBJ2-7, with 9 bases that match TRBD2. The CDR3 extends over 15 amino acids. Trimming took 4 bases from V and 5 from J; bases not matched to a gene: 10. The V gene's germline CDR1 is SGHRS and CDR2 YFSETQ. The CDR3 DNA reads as TGCGCCAGCAGCCTCGGGACTAGCTCGTCCGACGAGCAGTACTTC. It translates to CASSLGTSSSDEQYF. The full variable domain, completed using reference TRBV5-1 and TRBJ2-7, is KAGVTQTPRYLIKTRGQQVTLSCSPISGHRSVSWYQQTPGQGLQFLFEYFSETQRNKGNFPGRFSGRQFSNSRSEMNVSTLELGDSALYLCASSLGTSSSDEQYFGPGTRLTVT.

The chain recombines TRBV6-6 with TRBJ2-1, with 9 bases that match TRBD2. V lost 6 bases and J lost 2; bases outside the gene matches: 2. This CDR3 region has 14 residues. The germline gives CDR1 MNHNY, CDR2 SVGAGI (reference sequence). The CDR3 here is CASRGGGAYNEQFF. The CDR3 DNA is TGTGCCAGCAGGGGCGGGGGGGCCTACAATGAGCAGTTCTTC.

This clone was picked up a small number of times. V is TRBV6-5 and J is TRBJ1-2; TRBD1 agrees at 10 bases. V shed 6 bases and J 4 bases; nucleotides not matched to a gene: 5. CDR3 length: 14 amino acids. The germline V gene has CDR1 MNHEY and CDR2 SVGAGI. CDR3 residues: CASRLGQGLYGYTF. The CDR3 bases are TGTGCCAGCAGACTGGGACAGGGGCTCTATGGCTACACCTTC.

The CDR3 protein is CASSPGLDTQYF. The CDR3 DNA reads TGTGCCAGCAGCCCGGGACTAGATACGCAGTATTTT. J is TRBJ2-3 and V is TRBV7-2; TRBD2 might be the D (6 bases). Trimming took 5 bases from V and 5 from J, leaving 8 bases between them. The CDR3 consists of 12 residues. The germline V gene has CDR1 SGHTA and CDR2 FQGNSA.

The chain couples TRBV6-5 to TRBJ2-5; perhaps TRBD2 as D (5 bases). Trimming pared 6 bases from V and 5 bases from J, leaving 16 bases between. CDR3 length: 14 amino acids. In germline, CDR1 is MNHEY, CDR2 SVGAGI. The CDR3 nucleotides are TGTGCCAGCAGGCGGGCGGAAGGCAGGGAGACCCAGTACTTC. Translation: CASRRAEGRETQYF.

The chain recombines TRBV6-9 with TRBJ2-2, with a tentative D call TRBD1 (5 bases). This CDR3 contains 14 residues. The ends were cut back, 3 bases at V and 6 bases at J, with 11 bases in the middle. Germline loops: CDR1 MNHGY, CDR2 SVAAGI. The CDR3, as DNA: TGTGCCAGCAGTTACGACCAGGGCCCCGGGGAGCTGTTTTTT. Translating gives CASSYDQGPGELFF.

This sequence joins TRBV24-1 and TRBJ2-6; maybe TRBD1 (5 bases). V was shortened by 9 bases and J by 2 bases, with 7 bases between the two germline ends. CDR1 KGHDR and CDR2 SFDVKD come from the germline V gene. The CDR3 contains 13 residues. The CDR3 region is CATGAAGANVLTF. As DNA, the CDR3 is TGTGCCACCGGGGCGGCTGGGGCCAACGTCCTGACTTTC.

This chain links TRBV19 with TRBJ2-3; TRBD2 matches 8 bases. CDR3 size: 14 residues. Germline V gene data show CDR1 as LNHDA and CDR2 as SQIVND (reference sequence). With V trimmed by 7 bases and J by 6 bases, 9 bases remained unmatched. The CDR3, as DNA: TGTGCCAGTACCTATGGGGCTAGCGGGGATACGCAGTATTTT. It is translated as CASTYGASGDTQYF.

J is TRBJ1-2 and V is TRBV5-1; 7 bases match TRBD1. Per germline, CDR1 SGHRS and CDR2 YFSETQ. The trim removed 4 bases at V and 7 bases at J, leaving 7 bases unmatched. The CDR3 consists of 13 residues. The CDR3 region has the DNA TGCGCCAGCAGCCCCAGACAGGGAGGTGGCTACACCTTC. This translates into CASSPRQGGGYTF.

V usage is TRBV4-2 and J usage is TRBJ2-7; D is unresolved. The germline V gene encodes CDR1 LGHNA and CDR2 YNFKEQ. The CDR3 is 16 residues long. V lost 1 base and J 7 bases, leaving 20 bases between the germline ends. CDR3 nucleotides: TGTGCCAGCAGCCAAGTAGGCGGAGCGCTCCCTCTGGAGCAGTACTTC. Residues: CASSQVGGALPLEQYF.

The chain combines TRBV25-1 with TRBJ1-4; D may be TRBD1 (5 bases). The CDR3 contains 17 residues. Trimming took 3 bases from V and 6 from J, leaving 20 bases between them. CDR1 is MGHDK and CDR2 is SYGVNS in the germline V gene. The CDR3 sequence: CASSDSTRGGGYEKLFF. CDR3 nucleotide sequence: TGTGCCAGCAGTGACTCCACTCGTGGGGGGGGTTATGAAAAACTGTTTTTT.

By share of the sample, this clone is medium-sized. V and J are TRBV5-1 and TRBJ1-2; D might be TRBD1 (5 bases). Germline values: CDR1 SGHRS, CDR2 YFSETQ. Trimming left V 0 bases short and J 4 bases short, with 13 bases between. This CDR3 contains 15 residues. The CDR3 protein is CASSLDLQGAYGYTF. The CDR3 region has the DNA TGCGCCAGCAGCTTGGACCTCCAAGGGGCCTATGGCTACACCTTC.

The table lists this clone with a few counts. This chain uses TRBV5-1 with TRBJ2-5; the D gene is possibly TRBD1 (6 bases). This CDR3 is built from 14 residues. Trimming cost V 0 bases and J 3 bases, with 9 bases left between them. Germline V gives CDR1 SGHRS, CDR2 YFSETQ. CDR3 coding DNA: TGCGCCAGCAGCTTGGGGGGGCACAAAGAGACCCAGTACTTC. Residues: CASSLGGHKETQYF.

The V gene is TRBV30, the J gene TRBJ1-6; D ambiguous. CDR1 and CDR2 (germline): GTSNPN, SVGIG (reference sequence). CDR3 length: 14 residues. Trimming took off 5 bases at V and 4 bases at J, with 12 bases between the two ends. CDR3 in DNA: TGTGCCTGGCTACAAACAGCGTATAATTCACCCCTCCACTTT. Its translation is CAWLQTAYNSPLHF.

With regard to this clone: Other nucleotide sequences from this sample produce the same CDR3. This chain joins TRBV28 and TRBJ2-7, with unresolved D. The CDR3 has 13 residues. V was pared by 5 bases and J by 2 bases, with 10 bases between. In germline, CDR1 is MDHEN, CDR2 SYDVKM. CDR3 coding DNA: TGTGCCAGCAGTCGAACTGCCACCTACGAGCAGTACTTC. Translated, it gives CASSRTATYEQYF. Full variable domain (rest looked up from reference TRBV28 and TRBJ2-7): DVKVTQSSRYLVKRTGEKVFLECVQDMDHENMFWYRQDPGLGLRLIYFSYDVKMKEKGDIPEGYSVSREKKERFSLILESASTNQTSMYLCASSRTATYEQYFGPGTRLTVT.

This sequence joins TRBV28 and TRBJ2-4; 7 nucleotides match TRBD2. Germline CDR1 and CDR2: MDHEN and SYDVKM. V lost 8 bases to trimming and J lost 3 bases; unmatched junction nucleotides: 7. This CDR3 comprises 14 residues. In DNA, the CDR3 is TGTGCCAGCCACGGGGGAGGGCTCAAAAACATTCAGTACTTC. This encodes CASHGGGLKNIQYF.

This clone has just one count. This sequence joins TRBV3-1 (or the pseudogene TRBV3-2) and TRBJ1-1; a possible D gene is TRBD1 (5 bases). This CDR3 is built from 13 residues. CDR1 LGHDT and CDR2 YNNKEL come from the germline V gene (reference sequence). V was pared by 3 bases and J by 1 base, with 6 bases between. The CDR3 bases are TGTGCCAGCAGCCATGGGGCGAACACTGAAGCTTTCTTT. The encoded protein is CASSHGANTEAFF.

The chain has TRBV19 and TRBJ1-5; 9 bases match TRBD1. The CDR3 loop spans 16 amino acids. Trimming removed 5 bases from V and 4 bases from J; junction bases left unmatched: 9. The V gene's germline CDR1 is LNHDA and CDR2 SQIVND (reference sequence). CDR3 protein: CASSPLGTGTNQPQHF. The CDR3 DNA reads TGTGCCAGTAGTCCCCTAGGGACAGGGACAAATCAGCCCCAGCATTTT.

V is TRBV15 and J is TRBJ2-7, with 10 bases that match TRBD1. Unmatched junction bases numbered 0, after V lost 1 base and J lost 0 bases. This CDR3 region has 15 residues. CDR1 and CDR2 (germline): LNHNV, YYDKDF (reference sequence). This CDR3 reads CATSRGTGGSYEQYF. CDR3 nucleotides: TGTGCCACCAGCAGAGGGACAGGGGGCTCCTACGAGCAGTACTTC.

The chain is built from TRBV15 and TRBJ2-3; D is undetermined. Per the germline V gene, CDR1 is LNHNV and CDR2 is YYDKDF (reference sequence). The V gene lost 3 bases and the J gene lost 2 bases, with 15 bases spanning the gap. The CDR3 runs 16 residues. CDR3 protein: CATSSGRRGNTDTQYF. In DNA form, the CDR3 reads TGTGCCACCAGCAGTGGGCGGCGTGGGAACACAGATACGCAGTATTTT.

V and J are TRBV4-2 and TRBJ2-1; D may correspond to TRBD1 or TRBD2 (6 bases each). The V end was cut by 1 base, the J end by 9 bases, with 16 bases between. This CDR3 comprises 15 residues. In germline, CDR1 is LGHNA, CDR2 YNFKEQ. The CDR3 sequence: CASSQGGGRAFEQFF. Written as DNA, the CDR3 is TGTGCCAGCAGCCAAGGAGGGGGGCGGGCTTTTGAGCAGTTCTTC.

CDR3 loop: CASSEYAAGRETQYF. CDR3 bases: TGTGCCAGCAGTGAATACGCGGCGGGGCGGGAGACCCAGTACTTC. V and J are TRBV25-1 and TRBJ2-5; weak D call: TRBD2 (6 bases). The germline V and J ends were trimmed by 0 bases and 5 bases, with 13 bases remaining between them. The germline gives CDR1 MGHDK, CDR2 SYGVNS. The length of the CDR3 is 15 residues.

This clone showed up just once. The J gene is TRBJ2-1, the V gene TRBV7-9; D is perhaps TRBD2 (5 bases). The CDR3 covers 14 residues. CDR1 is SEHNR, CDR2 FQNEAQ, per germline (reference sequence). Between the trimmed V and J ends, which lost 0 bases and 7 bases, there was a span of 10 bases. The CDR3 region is CASSLAGEGNEQFF. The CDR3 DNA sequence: TGTGCCAGCAGCTTAGCGGGAGAGGGAAATGAGCAGTTCTTC.

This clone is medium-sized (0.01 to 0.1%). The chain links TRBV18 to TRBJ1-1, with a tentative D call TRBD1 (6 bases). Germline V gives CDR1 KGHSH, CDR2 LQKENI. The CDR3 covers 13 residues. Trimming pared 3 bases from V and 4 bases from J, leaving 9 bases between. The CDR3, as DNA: TGTGCCAGCTCACCGGGACACGGCACTGAAGCTTTCTTT. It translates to CASSPGHGTEAFF.

CDR3 sequence reads: CASRAYRSVAGGDNEQFF. For the CDR3, the DNA is TGTGCCAGCAGAGCTTATCGATCGGTAGCGGGAGGGGACAATGAGCAGTTCTTC. The chain employs TRBV7-6 and TRBJ2-1; TRBD2 matches 11 bases. This CDR3 contains 18 residues. In germline, CDR1 is SGHVS, CDR2 FNYEAQ. V gave up 6 bases and J gave up 5 bases; unmatched junction bases: 15.

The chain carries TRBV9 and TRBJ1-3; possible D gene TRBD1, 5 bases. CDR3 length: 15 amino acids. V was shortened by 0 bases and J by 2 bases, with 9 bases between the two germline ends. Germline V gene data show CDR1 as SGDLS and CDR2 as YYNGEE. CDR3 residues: CASSVESGTGNTIYF. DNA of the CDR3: TGTGCCAGCAGCGTAGAGTCAGGGACTGGAAACACCATATATTTT.

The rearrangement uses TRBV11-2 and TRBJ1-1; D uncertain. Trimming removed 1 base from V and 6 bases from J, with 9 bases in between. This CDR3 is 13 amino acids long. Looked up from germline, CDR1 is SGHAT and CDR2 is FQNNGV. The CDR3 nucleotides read TGTGCCAGCAGCTTAGTTTACGGAGCTGAAGCTTTCTTT. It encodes CASSLVYGAEAFF.

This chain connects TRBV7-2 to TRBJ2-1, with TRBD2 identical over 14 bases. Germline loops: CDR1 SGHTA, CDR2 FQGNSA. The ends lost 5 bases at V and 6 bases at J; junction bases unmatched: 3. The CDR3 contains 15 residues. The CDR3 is CASSEGLAGVNEQFF. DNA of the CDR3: TGTGCCAGCAGCGAGGGACTAGCGGGAGTCAATGAGCAGTTCTTC.

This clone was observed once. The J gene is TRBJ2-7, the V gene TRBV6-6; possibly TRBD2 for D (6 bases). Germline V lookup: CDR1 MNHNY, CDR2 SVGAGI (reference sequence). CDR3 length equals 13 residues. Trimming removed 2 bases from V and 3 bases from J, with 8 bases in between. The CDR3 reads CASSYVGGYEQYF. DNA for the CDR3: TGTGCCAGCAGTTACGTCGGGGGCTACGAGCAGTACTTC.

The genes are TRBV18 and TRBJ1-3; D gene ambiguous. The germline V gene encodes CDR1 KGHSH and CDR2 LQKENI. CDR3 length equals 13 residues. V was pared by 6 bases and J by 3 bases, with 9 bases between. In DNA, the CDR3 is TGTGCCAGCTCGGGTCGTTTTGGAAACACCATATATTTT. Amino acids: CASSGRFGNTIYF.